Below, 26 T cell receptor beta chains from the same sample are listed, as sequenced in a study of blood T cells in healthy people across ages. The authors ran a second PCR of roughly 6 to 12 cycles using a sample-barcoded 5' primer and a J-beta primer mix. TCRdb analysed the 5' RACE reads with MiXCR anew, one entry per CDR3 protein. The sample has hundreds of thousands of distinct CDR3 sequences, approximately 30% seen once. The specimen sequenced was blood. Source of these receptors: a woman of 80 years or more in good health.

Ten or more counts support this clonotype. This chain uses TRBV6-5 with TRBJ2-1; TRBD2 might be the D (5 bases). Germline V CDR1 and CDR2: MNHEY, SVGAGI. The germline V and J ends were trimmed by 2 bases and 0 bases, with 11 bases remaining between them. The CDR3 is 16 amino acids. The CDR3 loop reads CASSYRQAASYNEQFF. As DNA, the CDR3 is TGTGCCAGCAGTTACAGGCAAGCGGCCTCCTACAATGAGCAGTTCTTC.

CDR3 amino acids: CASSLKMGLATYEQYF. CDR3 bases: TGTGCCAGCAGCCTTAAGATGGGACTAGCGACCTACGAGCAGTACTTC. The chain recombines TRBV7-8 with TRBJ2-7; 10 bases are shared with TRBD2. CDR1 is SGHVS and CDR2 is FQNEAQ in the germline V gene. With 5 bases clipped from V and 2 bases from J, the junction kept 9 bases outside the gene matches. This CDR3 is built from 16 residues.

This clonotype has a handful of counts. The chain uses TRBV5-1 and TRBJ1-6; the match to TRBD1 covers 7 bases. There are 14 residues in the CDR3. Trimming cost V 4 bases and J 5 bases; bases outside gene matches: 3. Per germline, CDR1 SGHRS and CDR2 YFSETQ. CDR3: CASSPGQNNSPLHF. The DNA for the CDR3 is TGCGCCAGCAGCCCGGGACAGAATAATTCACCCCTCCACTTT.

This clonotype was counted between two and nine times. A much larger clone sits a single nucleotide away, making a read error possible. V gene TRBV12-3 or TRBV12-4 combines with J gene TRBJ2-5, with D tentatively TRBD1 (6 bases). With 6 bases removed from V and 11 bases from J, the gap between germline ends came to 19 bases. The CDR3 sequence is 13 residues long. CDR3 sequence (DNA): TGTGCCAGCAGGGATCCGGGACACAATGAGCAGTACTTC. Translating gives CASRDPGHNEQYF.

The chain combines TRBV19 with TRBJ2-1; 8 bases agree with TRBD1. The CDR3 is 15 residues long. Per germline, CDR1 LNHDA and CDR2 SQIVND (reference sequence). The trim removed 4 bases at V and 4 bases at J, leaving 6 bases unmatched. The CDR3 protein is CASSTTGTGYNEQFF. The CDR3 DNA sequence: TGTGCCAGTAGTACAACCGGGACAGGATACAATGAGCAGTTCTTC. The variable domain in full, with the rest retrieved from reference TRBV19 and TRBJ2-1, is DGGITQSPKYLFRKEGQNVTLSCEQNLNHDAMYWYRQDPGQGLRLIYYSQIVNDFQKGDIAEGYSVSREKKESFPLTVTSAQKNPTAFYLCASSTTGTGYNEQFFGPGTRLTVL.

CDR3 nucleotides: TGTGCCAGCAGTACCAATCGGGAAAAACTGTTTTTT. It specifies CASSTNREKLFF. This chain joins TRBV27 and TRBJ1-4; D is uncertain. Germline-derived CDR1 and CDR2 are MNHEY and SMNVEV (reference sequence). V lost 5 bases, J lost 8 bases, and 9 bases lay in between. The CDR3 totals 12 residues.

CDR3 coding DNA: TGTGCCAGCAGTCCCGGGTCCCTTCCCCCTAGGAATGAGCAGTACTTC. It is translated as CASSPGSLPPRNEQYF. J is TRBJ2-5 and V is TRBV7-9, with D unclear. V shed 6 bases and J shed 11 bases, with 28 bases lying between them. This CDR3 has 16 amino acids. Germline-derived CDR1 and CDR2 are SEHNR and FQNEAQ (reference sequence).

This chain uses TRBV28 with TRBJ2-1; 8 bases map to TRBD2. Germline V gives CDR1 MDHEN, CDR2 SYDVKM. The V gene end was trimmed by 6 bases and the J gene end by 7 bases; junction bases not matched to a gene: 14. This CDR3 contains 16 residues. The CDR3 sequence is CASSPSAGGYLNEQFF. The DNA for the CDR3 is TGTGCCAGCAGCCCGTCGGCGGGAGGCTATCTGAATGAGCAGTTCTTC.

Comments on this clonotype: Without the conserved terminal phenylalanine or tryptophan, this CDR3 likely stems from a read error. The chain combines TRBV6-2 or TRBV6-3 with TRBJ1-5; 9 bases are shared with TRBD1. Germline CDR1 reads MNHEY; CDR2 reads SVGEGT. V shed 5 bases and J 6 bases; nucleotides not matched to a gene: 11. The CDR3 extends over 16 amino acids. CDR3 in amino acids: CASSPTRQGVGQPQHV. In nucleotides, the CDR3 is TGTGCCAGCAGTCCAACCCGACAGGGGGTAGGTCAGCCCCAGCATGTT.

Comments on this clonotype: This clone may be a read error of a much larger clone one base away. V usage is TRBV30 and J usage is TRBJ2-4; 10 bases are shared with TRBD2. The tail of the sequence fits TRBJ2-7 better, so the J call may be wrong. The CDR3 is made up of 12 amino acids. The germline V gene encodes CDR1 GTSNPN and CDR2 SVGIG (reference sequence). CDR3 loop: CAWTSGGYEQYV. The CDR3 coding sequence is TGTGCCTGGACTAGCGGGGGCTACGAGCAGTACGTC.

In this sample, this clonotype turned up many times. The chain uses TRBV6-5 and TRBJ1-4; D call uncertain. The V and J ends lost 10 bases and 8 bases respectively, with 14 bases between them. CDR1 and CDR2 from the germline V gene are MNHEY and SVGAGI. The length of the CDR3 is 12 residues. As DNA, the CDR3 is TGTGCCACTCGAAACCCTGGAGAAAAACTGTTTTTT. As protein: CATRNPGEKLFF.

This clonotype occurred many times. The chain uses TRBV7-2 and TRBJ1-4; TRBD1 might be the D (6 bases). V was shortened by 5 bases and J by 8 bases, with 12 bases between the two germline ends. The CDR3 is made up of 13 amino acids. Looked up from germline, CDR1 is SGHTA and CDR2 is FQGNSA. The CDR3 DNA is TGTGCCAGCAGCGTACAGGGAGGGGAAAAACTGTTTTTT. This translates into CASSVQGGEKLFF.

In this sample, this clonotype turned up a few times. The rearrangement links TRBV20-1 to TRBJ2-2, with D uncertain. Germline CDR1 reads DFQATT; CDR2 reads SNEGSKA (reference sequence). V lost 0 bases, J lost 12 bases, and 14 bases lay in between. There are 13 residues in the CDR3. CDR3 DNA sequence: TGCAGTGCTAGAGATCAAGTGGGTGCGAAGCTGTTTTTT. It encodes CSARDQVGAKLFF.

This clonotype has ten or more counts. This chain joins TRBV6-2 or TRBV6-3 and TRBJ2-7; the D gene could be TRBD1 or TRBD2 (6 bases each). The CDR3 sequence is 16 residues long. The V end was cut by 5 bases, the J end by 5 bases, with 22 bases between. Germline V lookup: CDR1 MNHEY, CDR2 SVGEGT. The CDR3: CASSPLRRGRIHEQYF. CDR3 nucleotide sequence: TGTGCCAGCAGTCCACTGAGACGGGGGCGCATCCACGAGCAGTACTTC.

This clonotype occurred many times. The gene calls are TRBV5-1 and TRBJ2-5, with 10 bases identical to TRBD2. The V gene's germline CDR1 is SGHRS and CDR2 YFSETQ. The CDR3 has 18 amino acids. J lost 1 base, V lost 0 bases, and 9 bases had no gene match. Here the CDR3 reads CASSLEVPSGGVQETQYF. The CDR3 bases are TGCGCCAGCAGCTTGGAGGTTCCTAGCGGGGGAGTCCAAGAGACCCAGTACTTC.

The rearrangement joins TRBV6-5 to TRBJ1-1; D not resolved. The CDR3 has 13 residues. Trimming took off 0 bases at V and 5 bases at J, with 7 bases between the two ends. Germline V gene sequence: CDR1 MNHEY, CDR2 SVGAGI. The CDR3 loop is CASSYSVSTEAFF. Here the CDR3 DNA reads TGTGCCAGCAGTTACTCGGTGTCTACTGAAGCTTTCTTT.

This clonotype was counted many times. The chain recombines TRBV9 with TRBJ2-7; D remains ambiguous. The CDR3 totals 15 residues. V lost 3 bases to trimming and J lost 5 bases, with 18 bases between them. Germline V gene lookup returns CDR1 SGDLS and CDR2 YYNGEE. The CDR3 DNA is TGTGCCAGCAGCGCCTCCAGTGTGGTGAAGAACGAGCAGTACTTC. Its translation is CASSASSVVKNEQYF.

At least ten counts were recorded for this clonotype. V is TRBV7-2 and J is TRBJ2-7; 7 bases fit TRBD2. The CDR3 covers 14 residues. Trimming cost V 5 bases and J 3 bases; bases outside gene matches: 7. CDR1 is SGHTA and CDR2 is FQGNSA in the germline V gene. The CDR3, as DNA: TGTGCCAGCAGCCCCGTTGGGGGGGTCTACGAGCAGTACTTC. Protein product: CASSPVGGVYEQYF.

This clonotype appeared many times. This chain links TRBV6-2 or TRBV6-3 with TRBJ1-2; 8 nucleotides line up with TRBD1. The V gene end was trimmed by 7 bases and the J gene end by 2 bases; junction bases not matched to a gene: 6. CDR3 size: 14 residues. Germline V lookup: CDR1 MNHEY, CDR2 SVGEGT. Here the CDR3 reads CASNWDRRNYGYTF. The DNA for the CDR3 is TGTGCCAGCAACTGGGACAGGAGGAACTATGGCTACACCTTC.

In the case of this clonotype: A much more abundant neighbour one base away suggests this may be a read error. The rearrangement joins TRBV9 to TRBJ2-1, with D unresolved. Germline loops: CDR1 SGDLS, CDR2 YYNGEE. The CDR3 totals 12 residues. DNA for the CDR3: TGTGCCAGCAGCGTAGCCTACAATGTGCAGTTCTTC. Protein: CASSVAYNVQFF.

The CDR3 here is CSVDPQGTEAFF. The CDR3 nucleotides read TGCAGCGTTGACCCCCAGGGGACTGAAGCTTTCTTT. This chain links TRBV29-1 with TRBJ1-1; TRBD1 might be the D (6 bases). The CDR3 is made up of 12 amino acids. Germline V gene sequence: CDR1 SQVTM, CDR2 ANQGSEA. Trimming left V 3 bases short and J 5 bases short, with 10 bases between.

This clonotype was recorded many times. The J gene is TRBJ2-1, the V gene TRBV7-2, with 7 nucleotides matching TRBD2. The CDR3 is 14 residues long. Germline CDR1 reads SGHTA; CDR2 reads FQGNSA. The V and J ends lost 5 bases and 6 bases, in that order; junction bases with no gene match: 7. The CDR3 here is CASSLPGLVNEQFF. CDR3 nucleotides: TGTGCCAGCAGCCTCCCTGGACTAGTCAATGAGCAGTTCTTC.

This clonotype was recorded at least ten times. The rearrangement links TRBV2 to TRBJ1-2, with 7 bases aligning to TRBD1. V trimming: 6 bases; J trimming: 2 bases; junction bases outside the gene matches: 3. CDR1 and CDR2 from the germline V gene are SNHLY and FYNNEI. CDR3 length equals 13 residues. In nucleotides, the CDR3 is TGTGCCAGCAGGGGGACAGAGAACTATGGCTACACCTTC. This translates into CASRGTENYGYTF. The whole variable domain, filled in from reference TRBV2 and TRBJ1-2, reads EPEVTQTPSHQVTQMGQEVILRCVPISNHLYFYWYRQILGQKVEFLVSFYNNEISEKSEIFDDQFSVERPDGSNFTLKIRSTKLEDSAMYFCASRGTENYGYTFGSGTRLTVV.

V and J are TRBV20-1 and TRBJ2-2; the D gene is possibly TRBD2 (5 bases). Germline V gene sequence: CDR1 DFQATT, CDR2 SNEGSKA (reference sequence). The CDR3 contains 14 residues. Trimming took 2 bases from V and 1 from J, leaving 8 bases between them. The CDR3 sequence is CSARSGRNTGELFF. The CDR3 bases are TGCAGTGCTAGATCGGGGAGGAACACCGGGGAGCTGTTTTTT.

Details on this clonotype: At one end the junction does not follow the germline gene, possibly because of a read error. The chain carries TRBV9 and TRBJ1-6; 8 bases fit TRBD1. CDR1 SGDLS and CDR2 YYNGEE come from the germline V gene. The CDR3 runs to 15 residues. CDR3 region: CASSATGEDNSPPHF. CDR3 nucleotide sequence: TGTGCCAGCAGCGCGACAGGGGAAGACAATTCACCCCCCCACTTT.

A remark on this clonotype: A single base separates this from a much larger clone, so it may be a read error. The chain carries TRBV5-1 and TRBJ2-1; 7 nucleotides match TRBD1. This CDR3 comprises 14 residues. CDR1 SGHRS and CDR2 YFSETQ come from the germline V gene. The ends lost 3 bases at V and 6 bases at J; junction bases unmatched: 6. The CDR3 region has the DNA TGCGCCAGCAGCTGGGGGACAGCCATCAATGAGCAGTTCTTC. This sequence encodes CASSWGTAINEQFF.